Detailed here is one T cell receptor beta chain. What it recognizes is unknown. The sample originates from a study of T cell repertoires in cytomegalovirus infection. On the study more broadly: Selected CMV epitopes included recently identified HLA-C-restricted ones as well as well-studied HLA-B-restricted ones. Public signatures in TCR beta pointed to CMV infection and matching HLA type. Points from the study as a whole: The ex vivo response was dominated by HLA-C-restricted CMV-specific TCR beta clonotypes.

Using its own MiXCR run on the reads, TCRdb lists one record per CDR3 protein. The sample lists some 700,000 distinct CDR3 sequences; about 33% were seen once. This TCR came from a human donor in good health (CMV status not recorded). Some clones in this sample may be carry-over from other donors' samples. Source: cultured PBMCs, taken from culture after CMV antigen stimulation.

CDR3 sequence (DNA): TGTGCCAGCAGCCCAGGGAAAGGGAGAAACACCATATATTTT. Its translation: CASSPGKGRNTIYF. The chain couples TRBV7-2 to TRBJ1-3; possible D gene TRBD1, 5 bases. The CDR3 extends over 14 amino acids. Between the trimmed V and J ends, which lost 5 bases and 5 bases, there was a span of 13 bases. Germline V gives CDR1 SGHTA, CDR2 FQGNSA. The whole variable domain, remainder taken from reference TRBV7-2 and TRBJ1-3, is GAGVSQSPSNKVTEKGKDVELRCDPISGHTALYWYRQSLGQGLEFLIYFQGNSAPDKSGLPSDRFSAERTGGSVSTLTIQRTQQEDSAVYLCASSPGKGRNTIYFGEGSWLTVV.